This T cell receptor beta chain was recorded in a study of CD8+CD57+ T cells in acquired aplastic anemia. The CDR3 extends over 14 amino acids. Trimming took off 6 bases at V and 2 bases at J, with 12 bases between the two ends. CDR3 and TCR beta VDJ profiling relied on a genomic DNA template. TCRdb analysed the reads with MiXCR anew, one entry per CDR3 protein. The table records approximately 200,000 distinct CDR3 sequences, roughly 56% of them present only once. The gene calls are TRBV12-3 or TRBV12-4 and TRBJ2-3; no clear D. This clonotype was obtained from a human donor in good health, serving as a control. The sample comprised sorted CD4+, CD8+, or CD8+CD57+ T cells (not recorded which) from PBMCs. DNA for the CDR3: TGTGCCAGCAGCGGCCCCTCCACCACAGATACGCAGTATTTT. This sequence encodes CASSGPSTTDTQYF.